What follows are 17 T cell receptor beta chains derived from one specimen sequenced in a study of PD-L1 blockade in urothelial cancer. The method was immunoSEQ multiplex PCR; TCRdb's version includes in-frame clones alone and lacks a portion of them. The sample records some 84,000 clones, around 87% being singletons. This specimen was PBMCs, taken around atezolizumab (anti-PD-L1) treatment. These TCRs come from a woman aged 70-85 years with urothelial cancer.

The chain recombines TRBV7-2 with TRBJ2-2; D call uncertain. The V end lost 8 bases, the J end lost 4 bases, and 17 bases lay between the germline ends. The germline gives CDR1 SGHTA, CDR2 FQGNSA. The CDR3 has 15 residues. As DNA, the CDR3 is TGTGCCAGCCCCCTAGGCGCTGGTCCCACCGGGGAGCTGTTTTTT. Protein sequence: CASPLGAGPTGELFF.

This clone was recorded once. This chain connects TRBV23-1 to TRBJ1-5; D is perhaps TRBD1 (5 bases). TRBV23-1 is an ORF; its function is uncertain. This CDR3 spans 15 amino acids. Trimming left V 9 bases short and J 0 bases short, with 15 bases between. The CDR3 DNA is TGCGCCAGACAGGCGGACGGATATAGCAATCAGCCCCAGCATTTT. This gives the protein CARQADGYSNQPQHF.

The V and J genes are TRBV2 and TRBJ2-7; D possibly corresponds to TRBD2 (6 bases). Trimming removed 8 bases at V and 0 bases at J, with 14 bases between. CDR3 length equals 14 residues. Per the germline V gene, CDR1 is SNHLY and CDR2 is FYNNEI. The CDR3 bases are TGTGCCAGCGGGAGGACGCAAAGCTCCTACGAGCAGTACTTC. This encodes CASGRTQSSYEQYF.

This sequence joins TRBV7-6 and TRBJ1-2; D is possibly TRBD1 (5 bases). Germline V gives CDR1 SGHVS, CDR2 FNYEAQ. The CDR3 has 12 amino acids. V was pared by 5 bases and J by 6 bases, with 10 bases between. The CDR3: CASSQGADGYTF. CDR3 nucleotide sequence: TGTGCCAGCAGCCAAGGGGCCGATGGCTACACCTTC.

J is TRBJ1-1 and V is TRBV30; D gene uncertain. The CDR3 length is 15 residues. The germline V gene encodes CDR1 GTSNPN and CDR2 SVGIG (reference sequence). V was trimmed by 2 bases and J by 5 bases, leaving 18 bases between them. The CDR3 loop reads CAWSWAHSLETEAFF. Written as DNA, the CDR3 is TGTGCCTGGAGTTGGGCCCACTCCTTGGAAACTGAAGCTTTCTTT.

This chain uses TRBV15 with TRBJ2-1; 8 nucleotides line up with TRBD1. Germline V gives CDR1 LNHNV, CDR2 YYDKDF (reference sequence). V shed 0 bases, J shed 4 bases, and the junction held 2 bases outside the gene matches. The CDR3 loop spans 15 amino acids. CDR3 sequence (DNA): TGTGCCACCAGCAGAGACCGGACAGGGTACAATGAGCAGTTCTTC. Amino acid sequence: CATSRDRTGYNEQFF.

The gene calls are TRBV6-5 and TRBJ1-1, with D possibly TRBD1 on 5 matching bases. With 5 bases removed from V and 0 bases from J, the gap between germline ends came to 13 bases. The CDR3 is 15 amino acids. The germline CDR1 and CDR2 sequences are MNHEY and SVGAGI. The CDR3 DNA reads TGTGCCAGCAGTACAACGACAGATATGAACACTGAAGCTTTCTTT. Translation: CASSTTTDMNTEAFF.

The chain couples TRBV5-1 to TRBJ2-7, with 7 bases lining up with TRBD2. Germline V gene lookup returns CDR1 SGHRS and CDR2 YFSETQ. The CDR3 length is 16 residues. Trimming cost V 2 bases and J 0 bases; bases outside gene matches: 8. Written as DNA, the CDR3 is TGCGCCAGCAGCTTTTCGGGGGGAGGGTACTCCTACGAGCAGTACTTC. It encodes CASSFSGGGYSYEQYF.

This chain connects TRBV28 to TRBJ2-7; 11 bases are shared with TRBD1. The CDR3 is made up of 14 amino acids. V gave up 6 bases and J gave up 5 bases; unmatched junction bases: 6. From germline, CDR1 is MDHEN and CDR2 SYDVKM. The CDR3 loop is CASSAGTGGHEQYF. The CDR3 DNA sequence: TGTGCCAGCAGCGCCGGGACAGGGGGTCACGAGCAGTACTTC.

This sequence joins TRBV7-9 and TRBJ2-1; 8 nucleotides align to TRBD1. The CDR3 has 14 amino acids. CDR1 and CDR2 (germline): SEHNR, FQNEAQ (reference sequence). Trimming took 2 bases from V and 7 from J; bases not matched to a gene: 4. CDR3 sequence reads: CASSLQGARNEQFF. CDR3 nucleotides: TGTGCCAGCAGCTTACAGGGGGCGCGGAATGAGCAGTTCTTC.

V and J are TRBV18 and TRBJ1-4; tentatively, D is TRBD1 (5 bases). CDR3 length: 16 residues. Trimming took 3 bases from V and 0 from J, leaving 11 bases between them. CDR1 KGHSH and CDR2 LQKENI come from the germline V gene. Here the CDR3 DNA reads TGTGCCAGCTCACCGCTTAGACAGCCAACTAATGAAAAACTGTTTTTT. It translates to CASSPLRQPTNEKLFF. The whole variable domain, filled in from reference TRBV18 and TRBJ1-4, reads NAGVMQNPRHLVRRRGQEARLRCSPMKGHSHVYWYRQLPEEGLKFMVYLQKENIIDESGMPKERFSAEFPKEGPSILRIQQVVRGDSAAYFCASSPLRQPTNEKLFFGSGTQLSVL.

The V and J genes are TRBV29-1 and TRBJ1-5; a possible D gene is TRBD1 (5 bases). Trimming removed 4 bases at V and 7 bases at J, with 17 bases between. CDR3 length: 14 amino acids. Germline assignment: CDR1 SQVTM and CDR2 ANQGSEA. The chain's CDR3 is CSVVVGASDQPQHF. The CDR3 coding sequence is TGCAGCGTTGTAGTAGGGGCGAGCGACCAGCCCCAGCATTTT.

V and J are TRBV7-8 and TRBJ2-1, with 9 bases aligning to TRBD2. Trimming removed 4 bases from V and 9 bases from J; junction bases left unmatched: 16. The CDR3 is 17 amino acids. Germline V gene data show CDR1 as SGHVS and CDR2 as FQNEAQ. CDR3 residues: CASSSSPGGGGAVEQFF. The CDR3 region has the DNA TGTGCCAGCAGCTCAAGCCCCGGTGGCGGGGGGGCAGTTGAGCAGTTCTTC.

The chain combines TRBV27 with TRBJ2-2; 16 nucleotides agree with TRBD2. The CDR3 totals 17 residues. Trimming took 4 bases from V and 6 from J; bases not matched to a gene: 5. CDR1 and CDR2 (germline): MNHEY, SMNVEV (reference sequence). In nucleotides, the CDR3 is TGTGCCAGCAGTTCCACTGGGACTAGCGGGGGGGCCGGGGAGCTGTTTTTT. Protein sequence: CASSSTGTSGGAGELFF.

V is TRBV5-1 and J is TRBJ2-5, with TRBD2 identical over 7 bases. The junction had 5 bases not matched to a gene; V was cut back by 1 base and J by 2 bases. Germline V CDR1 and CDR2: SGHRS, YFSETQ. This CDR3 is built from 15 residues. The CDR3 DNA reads TGCGCCAGCAGCTTGTCAGCGGGACCGCAAGAGACCCAGTACTTC. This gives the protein CASSLSAGPQETQYF.

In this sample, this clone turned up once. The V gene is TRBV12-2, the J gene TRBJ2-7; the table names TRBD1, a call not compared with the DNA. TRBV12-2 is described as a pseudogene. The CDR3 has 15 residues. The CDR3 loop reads CASRLASWQAYEQYF. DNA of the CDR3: TGTGCAAGTCGCTTAGCGAGCTGGCAGGCCTACGAGCAGTACTTC.

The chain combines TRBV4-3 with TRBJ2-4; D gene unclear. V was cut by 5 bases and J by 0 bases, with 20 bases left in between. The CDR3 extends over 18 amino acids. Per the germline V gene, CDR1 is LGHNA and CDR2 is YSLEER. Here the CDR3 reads CASSAQYPQSTAKNIQYF. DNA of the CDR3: TGCGCCAGCAGCGCACAATACCCCCAGTCCACAGCCAAAAACATTCAGTACTTC.